Listed here are 22 T cell receptor beta chains from one sample, sequenced in a study of CD8+ T cells in alopecia areata. Following RNA extraction, reverse transcription yielded cDNA that acted as the sequencing template. This table comes from immunoSEQ multiplex PCR, and its TCRdb copy is limited to in-frame clones, with some not included. The table lists 120,000 to 150,000 clones, roughly four fifths of them singletons, with about 25% in the top ten. Treatment given: oral pan-JAK inhibitor, 5-10 mg twice daily. This material consisted of CD8+ T cells sorted from blood, taken at week 4, from a patient treated with tofacitinib. These receptors were collected from a human donor with alopecia areata.

This chain uses TRBV4-3 with TRBJ2-1, with 10 bases identical to TRBD2. Germline CDR1 and CDR2: LGHNA and YSLEER. Trimming took 4 bases from V and 3 from J; bases not matched to a gene: 3. The CDR3 runs to 15 residues. The CDR3, as DNA: TGCGCCAGCAGCCCCGAGCGGGGGGGCTACAATGAGCAGTTCTTC. Amino acid sequence: CASSPERGGYNEQFF.

The J gene is TRBJ1-5, the V gene TRBV29-1; D remains ambiguous. The V and J ends lost 3 bases and 11 bases respectively, with 11 bases between them. From germline, CDR1 is SQVTM and CDR2 ANQGSEA. The CDR3 sequence is 11 residues long. CDR3 residues: CSVDDGSAQHF. The CDR3, as DNA: TGCAGCGTTGATGACGGCTCGGCCCAGCATTTT.

This chain joins TRBV5-1 and TRBJ2-2; 7 nucleotides line up with TRBD1. V was clipped by 9 bases and J by 4 bases; unmatched bases: 6. Per germline, CDR1 SGHRS and CDR2 YFSETQ. The CDR3 runs to 13 residues. The DNA of the CDR3 is TGCGCCAACGAGACAGGGTTCACCGGGGAGCTGTTTTTT. Its translation: CANETGFTGELFF.

CDR3 sequence reads: CASSLEFGGGPRTGAYEQYF. Here the CDR3 DNA reads TGCGCCAGCAGCTTGGAATTTGGCGGGGGCCCTCGCACGGGGGCCTACGAGCAGTACTTC. The genes are TRBV5-1 and TRBJ2-7; D possibly corresponds to TRBD2 (7 bases). With 0 bases removed from V and 2 bases from J, the gap between germline ends came to 27 bases. The germline V gene encodes CDR1 SGHRS and CDR2 YFSETQ. The CDR3 is made up of 20 amino acids.

This rearrangement joins TRBV5-4 to TRBJ2-5; maybe TRBD2 (5 bases). Germline V CDR1 and CDR2: SGHNT, YYREEE (reference sequence). The V gene lost 0 bases and the J gene lost 0 bases, with 15 bases spanning the gap. The CDR3 contains 17 residues. This chain's CDR3 is CASSLDDGEEYQETQYF. CDR3 coding DNA: TGTGCCAGCAGCTTGGATGACGGGGAAGAGTACCAAGAGACCCAGTACTTC. The full variable domain, in which reference TRBV5-4 and TRBJ2-5 provide the parts outside the CDR3, is ETGVTQSPTHLIKTRGQQVTLRCSSQSGHNTVSWYQQALGQGPQFIFQYYREEENGRGNFPPRFSGLQFPNYSSELNVNALELDDSALYLCASSLDDGEEYQETQYFGPGTRLLVL.

CDR3 amino acids: CASRHGPSAGEQYF. CDR3 nucleotides: TGCGCCAGCAGACACGGACCCTCCGCGGGCGAGCAGTACTTC. This chain connects TRBV23-1 to TRBJ2-7; a possible D gene is TRBD2 (5 bases). TRBV23-1 qualifies as an ORF whose function is uncertain. The CDR3 totals 14 residues. V lost 6 bases and J 6 bases, leaving 18 bases between the germline ends.

The rearrangement links TRBV29-1 to TRBJ1-1; D gene unclear. CDR3 length equals 12 residues. Trimming removed 0 bases from V and 6 bases from J, with 8 bases in between. Germline V gene lookup returns CDR1 SQVTM and CDR2 ANQGSEA. CDR3: CSVEEGYAEAFF. The CDR3 DNA follows: TGCAGCGTTGAAGAGGGGTATGCTGAAGCTTTCTTT.

This clone was found once. The chain carries TRBV6-5 and TRBJ2-7; D call uncertain. The CDR3 covers 14 residues. With 2 bases removed from V and 3 bases from J, the gap between germline ends came to 11 bases. Germline CDR1 and CDR2: MNHEY and SVGAGI. The CDR3 nucleotides read TGTGCCAGCAGTTACGGCAGTTCCCTCTACGAGCAGTACTTC. It translates to CASSYGSSLYEQYF.

This clone was counted a few times. The rearrangement uses TRBV15 and TRBJ2-2; 8 positions match TRBD1. Germline V gene sequence: CDR1 LNHNV, CDR2 YYDKDF (reference sequence). V shed 1 base, J shed 2 bases, and the junction held 0 bases outside the gene matches. CDR3 length equals 15 residues. CDR3 in amino acids: CATSRAGGNTGELFF. The CDR3 DNA follows: TGTGCCACCAGCAGAGCAGGGGGCAACACCGGGGAGCTGTTTTTT.

The J gene is TRBJ2-7, the V gene TRBV2; D is unresolved. CDR3 length: 13 residues. The V end lost 4 bases, the J end lost 2 bases, and 9 bases lay between the germline ends. Per the germline V gene, CDR1 is SNHLY and CDR2 is FYNNEI. The CDR3 loop is CASSVRLTYEQYF. CDR3 coding DNA: TGTGCCAGCAGTGTTAGACTCACCTACGAGCAGTACTTC. Together with reference TRBV2 and TRBJ2-7, the CDR3 gives the full variable domain: EPEVTQTPSHQVTQMGQEVILRCVPISNHLYFYWYRQILGQKVEFLVSFYNNEISEKSEIFDDQFSVERPDGSNFTLKIRSTKLEDSAMYFCASSVRLTYEQYFGPGTRLTVT.

The chain uses TRBV4-3 and TRBJ1-2; a weak D match, TRBD1 (5 bases). This CDR3 has 16 residues. The germline V and J ends were trimmed by 1 base and 1 base, with 13 bases remaining between them. Per the germline V gene, CDR1 is LGHNA and CDR2 is YSLEER. The CDR3 DNA follows: TGCGCCAGCAGCCAAGTTATAGACAGCCATAACTATGGCTACACCTTC. Amino acids: CASSQVIDSHNYGYTF.

The CDR3 is CASSLPLERGGSSTDTQYF. CDR3 nucleotide sequence: TGTGCCAGCAGCTTACCACTCGAGCGGGGGGGCTCTAGCACAGATACGCAGTATTTT. This chain links TRBV7-8 with TRBJ2-3; 10 nucleotides align to TRBD2. The V and J ends lost 2 bases and 0 bases, in that order; junction bases with no gene match: 11. CDR1 is SGHVS, CDR2 FQNEAQ, per germline. This CDR3 region has 19 residues.

The chain carries TRBV5-1 and TRBJ2-7; possibly TRBD2 for D (6 bases). The length of the CDR3 is 15 residues. Per germline, CDR1 SGHRS and CDR2 YFSETQ. V was shortened by 1 base and J by 3 bases, with 14 bases between the two germline ends. This CDR3 is CASSLMGLGGYEQYF. CDR3 bases: TGCGCCAGCAGCTTGATGGGACTCGGAGGCTACGAGCAGTACTTC. Looking up the rest from reference TRBV5-1 and TRBJ2-7 gives the full variable domain: KAGVTQTPRYLIKTRGQQVTLSCSPISGHRSVSWYQQTPGQGLQFLFEYFSETQRNKGNFPGRFSGRQFSNSRSEMNVSTLELGDSALYLCASSLMGLGGYEQYFGPGTRLTVT.

The CDR3 reads CASSQGPSGGVRHEQYF. CDR3 coding DNA: TGTGCCAGCAGCCAAGGGCCTAGCGGGGGGGTACGGCACGAGCAGTACTTC. The J gene is TRBJ2-7, the V gene TRBV4-2, with TRBD2 matching 12 bases. V was pared by 1 base and J by 5 bases, with 9 bases of the junction left unmatched. The CDR3 sequence is 17 residues long. The germline V gene has CDR1 LGHNA and CDR2 YNFKEQ.

The genes are TRBV5-4 and TRBJ2-7; 7 bases are a match to TRBD1. CDR1 and CDR2 from the germline V gene are SGHNT and YYREEE (reference sequence). V was pared by 5 bases and J by 3 bases, with 8 bases of the junction left unmatched. This CDR3 has 14 residues. CDR3 DNA: TGTGCCAGCAGTCCCGGGGCAGGGGGCTACGAGCAGTACTTC. Its translation is CASSPGAGGYEQYF.

This chain connects TRBV27 to TRBJ1-1; 9 positions agree with TRBD1. V lost 8 bases and J lost 4; bases outside the gene matches: 11. The germline CDR1 and CDR2 sequences are MNHEY and SMNVEV (reference sequence). This CDR3 has 15 amino acids. CDR3 region: CASGGQGNIGTEAFF. The DNA of the CDR3 is TGTGCCAGCGGAGGACAGGGGAATATAGGCACTGAAGCTTTCTTT.

The rearrangement links TRBV7-9 to TRBJ2-3; no clear D. Germline loops: CDR1 SEHNR, CDR2 FQNEAQ (reference sequence). CDR3 size: 11 residues. Between the trimmed V and J ends, which lost 6 bases and 4 bases, there was a span of 5 bases. The CDR3: CASREPDTQYF. The CDR3 bases are TGTGCCAGCAGAGAACCAGATACGCAGTATTTT. Together with reference TRBV7-9 and TRBJ2-3, the CDR3 gives the full variable domain: DTGVSQNPRHKITKRGQNVTFRCDPISEHNRLYWYRQTLGQGPEFLTYFQNEAQLEKSRLLSDRFSAERPKGSFSTLEIQRTEQGDSAMYLCASREPDTQYFGPGTRLTVL.

The V call is TRBV7-8, the J call TRBJ2-7; 9 bases agree with TRBD1. CDR3 length: 15 residues. Germline values: CDR1 SGHVS, CDR2 FQNEAQ. V gave up 3 bases and J gave up 0 bases; unmatched junction bases: 3. CDR3 amino acids: CASSFRTGDSYEQYF. CDR3 DNA sequence: TGTGCCAGCAGCTTCAGGACAGGGGACTCCTACGAGCAGTACTTC.

This chain links TRBV2 with TRBJ2-7, with 10 bases fitting TRBD2. Germline lookup yields CDR1 SNHLY and CDR2 FYNNEI. This CDR3 is 15 amino acids long. V shed 3 bases and J 0 bases; nucleotides not matched to a gene: 2. This chain's CDR3 is CASSETSGFSYEQYF. The CDR3 bases are TGTGCCAGCAGTGAGACTAGCGGGTTCTCCTACGAGCAGTACTTC.

The CDR3 sequence: CASSLEGSSGNTIYF. The CDR3 region has the DNA TGTGCCAGCAGCTTAGAGGGGAGCTCTGGAAACACCATATATTTT. The chain carries TRBV7-9 and TRBJ1-3; D possibly corresponds to TRBD1 (5 bases). The CDR3 runs to 15 residues. V shed 1 base and J shed 0 bases, with 7 bases lying between them. Germline CDR1 SEHNR, CDR2 FQNEAQ (reference sequence).

V gene TRBV30 combines with J gene TRBJ2-2; D remains unclear. The CDR3 loop spans 12 amino acids. Germline loops: CDR1 GTSNPN, CDR2 SVGIG (reference sequence). Between the trimmed V and J ends, which lost 2 bases and 4 bases, there was a span of 5 bases. CDR3 nucleotides: TGTGCCTGGAGTAAGGGCACCGGGGAGCTGTTTTTT. This encodes CAWSKGTGELFF. Drawing the rest from reference TRBV30 and TRBJ2-2, the complete variable domain is SQTIHQWPATLVQPVGSPLSLECTVEGTSNPNLYWYRQAAGRGLQLLFYSVGIGQISSEVPQNLSASRPQDRQFILSSKKLLLSDSGFYLCAWSKGTGELFFGEGSRLTVL.

The chain combines TRBV14 with TRBJ2-5; 9 positions match TRBD2. The CDR3 contains 15 residues. V lost 4 bases to trimming and J lost 2 bases; unmatched junction nucleotides: 5. The germline V gene has CDR1 SGHDN and CDR2 FVKESK. Written as DNA, the CDR3 is TGTGCCAGCAGCCCCCGAACTAGCGGGCAAGAGACCCAGTACTTC. Its translation: CASSPRTSGQETQYF.